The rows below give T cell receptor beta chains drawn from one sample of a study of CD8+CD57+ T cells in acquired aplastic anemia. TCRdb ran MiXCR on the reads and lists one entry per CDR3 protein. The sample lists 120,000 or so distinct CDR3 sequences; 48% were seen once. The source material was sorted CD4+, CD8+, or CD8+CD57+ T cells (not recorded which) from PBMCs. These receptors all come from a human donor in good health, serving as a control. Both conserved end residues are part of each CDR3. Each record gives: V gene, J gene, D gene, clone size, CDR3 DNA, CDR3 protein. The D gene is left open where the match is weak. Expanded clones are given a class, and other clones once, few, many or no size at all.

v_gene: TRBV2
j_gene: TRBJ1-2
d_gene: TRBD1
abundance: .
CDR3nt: TGTGCCAGCCGATCCCCCGGGACAGGGGGCTATGGCTACACCTTC
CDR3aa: CASRSPGTGGYGYTF

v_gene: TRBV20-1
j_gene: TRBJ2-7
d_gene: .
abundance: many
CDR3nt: TGCAGTGCTAGAGGAAGTGTGGGGAAGGACGAGCAGTACTTC
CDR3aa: CSARGSVGKDEQYF

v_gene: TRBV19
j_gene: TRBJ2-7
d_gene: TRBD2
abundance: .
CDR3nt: TGTGCCAGTAGTTTGGGACTAGCGGCCTCCTACGAGCAGTACTTC
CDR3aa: CASSLGLAASYEQYF

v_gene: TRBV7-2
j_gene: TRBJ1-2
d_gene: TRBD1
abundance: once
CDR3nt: TGTGCCAGCAGCTTTGTACAGGGGTTCGGCTACACCTTC
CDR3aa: CASSFVQGFGYTF

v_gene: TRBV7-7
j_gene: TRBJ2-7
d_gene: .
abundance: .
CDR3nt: TGTGCTAGCAGCTACCGTCGGACTCTGACCTACGAGCAGTACTTC
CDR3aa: CASSYRRTLTYEQYF

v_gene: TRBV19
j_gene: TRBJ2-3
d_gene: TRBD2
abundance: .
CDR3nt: TGTGCCAGTAGTATGGTTCGGACTAGCGGATCTAGCACAGATACGCAGTATTTT
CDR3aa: CASSMVRTSGSSTDTQYF

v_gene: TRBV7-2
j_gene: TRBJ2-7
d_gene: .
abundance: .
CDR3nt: TGTGCCAGCAGCGGGCAGAGCTCCTACGAGCAGTACTTC
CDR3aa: CASSGQSSYEQYF

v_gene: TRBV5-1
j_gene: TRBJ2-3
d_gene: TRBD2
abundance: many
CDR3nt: TGCGCCAGCAATAGCGGGGGGAGTACAGATACGCAGTATTTT
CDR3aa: CASNSGGSTDTQYF

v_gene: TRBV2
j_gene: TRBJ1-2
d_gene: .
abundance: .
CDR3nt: TGTGCCAGCAGTGCTGACAGTTTTGGTAGGGGCTATGGCTACACCTTC
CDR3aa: CASSADSFGRGYGYTF

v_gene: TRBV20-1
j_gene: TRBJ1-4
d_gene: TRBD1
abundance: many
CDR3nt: TGCAGTGCTAGAGCTCCGGGACAGCTAGGTTATGAAAAACTGTTTTTT
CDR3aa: CSARAPGQLGYEKLFF

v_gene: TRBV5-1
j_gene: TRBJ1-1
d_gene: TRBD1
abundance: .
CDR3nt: TGCGCCAGCAGCTTGGGGTACTCAGGGGGGAGAGACACTGAAGCTTTCTTT
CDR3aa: CASSLGYSGGRDTEAFF

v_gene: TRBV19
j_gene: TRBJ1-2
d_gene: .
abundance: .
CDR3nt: TGTGCCAGTAGTTCGGGGGAGAGGTATGGCTACACCTTC
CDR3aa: CASSSGERYGYTF

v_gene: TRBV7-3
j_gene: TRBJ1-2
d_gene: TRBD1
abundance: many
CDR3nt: TGTGCCAGCAGCGAACAGGGGCTGGCTAACTATGGCTACACCTTC
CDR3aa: CASSEQGLANYGYTF

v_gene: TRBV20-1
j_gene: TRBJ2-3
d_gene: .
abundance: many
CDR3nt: TGCAGTGCACCACCTAGTCCCCGGGTAGATACGCAGTATTTT
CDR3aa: CSAPPSPRVDTQYF

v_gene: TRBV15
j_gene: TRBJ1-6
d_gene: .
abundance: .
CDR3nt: TGTGCCACCAGCACCTCGACAGGATATAATTCACCCCTCCACTTT
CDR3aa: CATSTSTGYNSPLHF

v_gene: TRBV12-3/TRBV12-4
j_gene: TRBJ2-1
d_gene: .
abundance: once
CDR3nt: TGTGCCAGCAGTTTCGGGGGCAAGCAGTTCTTC
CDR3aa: CASSFGGKQFF

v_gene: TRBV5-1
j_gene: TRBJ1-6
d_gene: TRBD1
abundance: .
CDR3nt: TGCGCCAGCAGACGGAAAACCGGGACAGGGAATTCACCCCTCCACTTT
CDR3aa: CASRRKTGTGNSPLHF

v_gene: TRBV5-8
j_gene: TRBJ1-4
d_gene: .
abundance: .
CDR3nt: TGTGCCAGCAGCTGGGGGGGAGGTGAAAAACTGTTTTTT
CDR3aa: CASSWGGGEKLFF

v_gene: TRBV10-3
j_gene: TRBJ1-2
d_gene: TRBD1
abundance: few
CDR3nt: TGTGCCATCAGTGGACAGGGGGAAGACCCTGGCTACACCTTC
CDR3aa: CAISGQGEDPGYTF

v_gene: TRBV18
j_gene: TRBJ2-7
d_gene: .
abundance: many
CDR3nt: TGTGCCAGCTCACCCGGACAGACCTACGAGCAGTACTTC
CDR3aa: CASSPGQTYEQYF

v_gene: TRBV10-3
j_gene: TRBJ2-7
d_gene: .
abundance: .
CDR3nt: TGTGCCATCGGAGACCTCTACGAGCAGTACTTC
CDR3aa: CAIGDLYEQYF

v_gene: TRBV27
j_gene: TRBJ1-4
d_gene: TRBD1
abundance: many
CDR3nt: TGTGCCAGCAGTCCACCGGGACAGGGGATTCCTAATGAAAAACTGTTTTTT
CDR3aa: CASSPPGQGIPNEKLFF

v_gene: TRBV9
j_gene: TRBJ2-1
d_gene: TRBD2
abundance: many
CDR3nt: TGTGCCAGCAGCGCGAGAGGCACAAGTCGACTAGCGGGGGGCTACAATGAGCAGTTCTTC
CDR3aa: CASSARGTSRLAGGYNEQFF

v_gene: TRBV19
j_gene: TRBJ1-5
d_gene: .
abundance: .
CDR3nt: TGTGCCAGTCGGACACTTAGCAATCAGCCCCAGCATTTT
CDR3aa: CASRTLSNQPQHF

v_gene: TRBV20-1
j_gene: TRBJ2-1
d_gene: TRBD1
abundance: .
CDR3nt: TGCAATGCTATTCCCACGGGACAGGCCTACAATGGGCAGTTCTTC
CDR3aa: CNAIPTGQAYNGQFF

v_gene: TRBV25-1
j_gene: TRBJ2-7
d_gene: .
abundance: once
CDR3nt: TGTGCCAGAAGTAGCGTTCCCGAGCAGTACTTC
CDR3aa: CARSSVPEQYF

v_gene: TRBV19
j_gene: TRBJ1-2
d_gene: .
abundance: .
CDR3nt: TGTGCCAGTAGCCAGGAGTACTATGGCTACACCTTC
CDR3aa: CASSQEYYGYTF

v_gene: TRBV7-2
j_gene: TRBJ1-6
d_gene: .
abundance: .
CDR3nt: TGTGCCAGCAGCTTAGGTCCGGGGTCACCCCTCCACTTT
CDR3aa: CASSLGPGSPLHF

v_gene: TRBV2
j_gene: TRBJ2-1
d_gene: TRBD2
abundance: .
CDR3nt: TGTGCCAGCAGGAGACTAGCGGGAGGATTGGGTGAGCAGTTCTTC
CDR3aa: CASRRLAGGLGEQFF

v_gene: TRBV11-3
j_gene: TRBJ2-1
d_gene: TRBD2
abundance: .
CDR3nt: TGTGCCAGCGCTGCGGGGGGCCACAATGAGCAGTTCTTC
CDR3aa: CASAAGGHNEQFF

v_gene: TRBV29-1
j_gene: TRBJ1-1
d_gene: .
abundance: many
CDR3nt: TGCAGCGTTGGAAGGATTCTCTTGAACACTGAAGCTTTCTTT
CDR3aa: CSVGRILLNTEAFF

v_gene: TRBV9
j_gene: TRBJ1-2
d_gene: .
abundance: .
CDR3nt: TGTGCCAGCAGCGTAGATGGGACATCAATTTCTGGCTACACCTTC
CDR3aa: CASSVDGTSISGYTF

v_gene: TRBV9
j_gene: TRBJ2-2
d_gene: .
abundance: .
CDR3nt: TGTGCCAGCAATACAATAACCGGGACACACACCGGGGAGCTGTTTTTT
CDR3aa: CASNTITGTHTGELFF

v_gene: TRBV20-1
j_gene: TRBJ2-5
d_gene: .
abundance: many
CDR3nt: TGCAGTGCTAGACCGACCAAACTCCCCGGGACCCAGTACTTC
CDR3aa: CSARPTKLPGTQYF

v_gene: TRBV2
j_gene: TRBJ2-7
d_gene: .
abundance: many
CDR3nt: TGTGCCAGCAGTCAGGGGCTCCCCGGTTTATCTCGGCAGTACTTC
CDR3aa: CASSQGLPGLSRQYF

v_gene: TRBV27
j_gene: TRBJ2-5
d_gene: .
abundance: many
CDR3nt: TGTGCCAGCAGGCCTTACCCAGAGACCCAGTACTTC
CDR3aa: CASRPYPETQYF

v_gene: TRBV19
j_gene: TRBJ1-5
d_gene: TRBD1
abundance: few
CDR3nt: TGTGCCAGTAGTTTACAGGGGCCTCAGCCCCAGCATTTT
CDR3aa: CASSLQGPQPQHF

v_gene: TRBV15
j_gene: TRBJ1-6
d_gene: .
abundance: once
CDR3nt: TGTGCCACCAGCAGAGCAGGGCCAGGGGATTCACCCCTCCACTTT
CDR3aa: CATSRAGPGDSPLHF

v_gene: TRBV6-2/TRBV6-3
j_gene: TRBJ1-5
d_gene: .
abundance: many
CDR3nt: TGTGCCAGCAAACAACCCCACAGGTACAATCAGCCCCAGCATTTT
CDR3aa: CASKQPHRYNQPQHF

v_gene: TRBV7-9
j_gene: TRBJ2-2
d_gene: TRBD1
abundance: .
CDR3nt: TGTGCCAGCAGCCTTCGGGGACAGGGGAACGGGGAGCTGTTTTTT
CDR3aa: CASSLRGQGNGELFF

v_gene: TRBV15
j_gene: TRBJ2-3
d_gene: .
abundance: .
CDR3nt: TGTGCCACCAGCAGGGACTTGGGGGCTTGGATAGATACGCAGTATTTT
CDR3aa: CATSRDLGAWIDTQYF